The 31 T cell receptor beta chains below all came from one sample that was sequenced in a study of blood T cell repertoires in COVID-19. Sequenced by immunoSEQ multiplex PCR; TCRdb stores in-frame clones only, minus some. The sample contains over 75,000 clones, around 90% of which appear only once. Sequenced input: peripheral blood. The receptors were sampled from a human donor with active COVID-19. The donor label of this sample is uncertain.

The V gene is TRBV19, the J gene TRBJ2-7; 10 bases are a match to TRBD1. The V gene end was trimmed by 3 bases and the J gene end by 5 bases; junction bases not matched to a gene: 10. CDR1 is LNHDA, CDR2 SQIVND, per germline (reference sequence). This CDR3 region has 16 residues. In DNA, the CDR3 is TGTGCCAGTAGTATCCCCCTTTCGACAGGGGGCCACGAGCAGTACTTC. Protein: CASSIPLSTGGHEQYF.

The CDR3 is CASSAGGLEAFYNEQFF. In DNA form, the CDR3 reads TGTGCCAGCAGTGCAGGGGGGCTGGAAGCCTTCTACAATGAGCAGTTCTTC. The V call is TRBV6-1, the J call TRBJ2-1; D might be TRBD1 (7 bases). With 4 bases removed from V and 3 bases from J, the gap between germline ends came to 19 bases. The CDR3 spans 17 residues. The germline gives CDR1 MNHNS, CDR2 SASEGT.

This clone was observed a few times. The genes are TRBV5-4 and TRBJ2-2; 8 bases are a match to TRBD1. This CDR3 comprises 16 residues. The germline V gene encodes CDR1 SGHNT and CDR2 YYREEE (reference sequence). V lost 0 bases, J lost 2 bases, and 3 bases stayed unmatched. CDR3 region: CASSLGQGINTGELFF. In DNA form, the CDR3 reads TGTGCCAGCAGCTTGGGACAGGGGATCAACACCGGGGAGCTGTTTTTT.

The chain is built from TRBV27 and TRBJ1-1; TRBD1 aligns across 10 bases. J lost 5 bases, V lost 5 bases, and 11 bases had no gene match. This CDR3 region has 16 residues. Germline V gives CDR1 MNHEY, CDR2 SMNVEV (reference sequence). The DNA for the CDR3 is TGTGCCAGCAGTCCTCAAAGGGACAGGGGTGGAACTGAAGCTTTCTTT. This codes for CASSPQRDRGGTEAFF.

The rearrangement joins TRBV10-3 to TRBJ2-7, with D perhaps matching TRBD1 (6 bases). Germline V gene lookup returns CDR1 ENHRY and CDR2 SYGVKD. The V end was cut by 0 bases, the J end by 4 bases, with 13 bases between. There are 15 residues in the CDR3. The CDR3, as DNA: TGTGCCATCAGTGAGTCGAAAGGGGGAATGTACGAGCAGTACTTC. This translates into CAISESKGGMYEQYF.

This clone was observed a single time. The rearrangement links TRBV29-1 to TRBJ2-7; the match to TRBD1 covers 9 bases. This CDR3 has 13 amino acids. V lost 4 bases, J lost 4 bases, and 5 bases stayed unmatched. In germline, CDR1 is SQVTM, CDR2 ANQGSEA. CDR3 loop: CSVVGDREYEQYF. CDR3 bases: TGCAGCGTTGTAGGGGACAGGGAGTACGAGCAGTACTTC.

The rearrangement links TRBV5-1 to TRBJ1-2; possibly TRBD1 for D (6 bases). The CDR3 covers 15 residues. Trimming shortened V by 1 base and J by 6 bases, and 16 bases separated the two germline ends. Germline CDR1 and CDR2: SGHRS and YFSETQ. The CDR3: CASSLRDTSKHGYTF. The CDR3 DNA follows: TGCGCCAGCAGCTTGCGGGACACATCTAAACATGGCTACACCTTC.

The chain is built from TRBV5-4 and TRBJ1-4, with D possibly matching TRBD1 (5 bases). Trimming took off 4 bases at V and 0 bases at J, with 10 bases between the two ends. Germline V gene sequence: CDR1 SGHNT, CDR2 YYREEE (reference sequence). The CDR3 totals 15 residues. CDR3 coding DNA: TGTGCCAGCAGCCCGACAGATGCAACTAATGAAAAACTGTTTTTT. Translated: CASSPTDATNEKLFF.

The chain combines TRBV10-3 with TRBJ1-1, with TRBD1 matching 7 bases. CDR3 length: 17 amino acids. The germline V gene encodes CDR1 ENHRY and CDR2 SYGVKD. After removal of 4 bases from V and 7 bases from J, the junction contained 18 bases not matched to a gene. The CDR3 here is CAISALSLGTAPSEAFF. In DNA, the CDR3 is TGTGCCATCAGTGCTTTATCCCTCGGGACAGCCCCGAGTGAAGCTTTCTTT.

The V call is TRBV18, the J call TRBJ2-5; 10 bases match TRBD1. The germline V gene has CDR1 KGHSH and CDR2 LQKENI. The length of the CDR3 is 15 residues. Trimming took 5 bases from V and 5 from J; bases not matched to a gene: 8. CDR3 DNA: TGTGCCAGCTCAGTCGGACAGGGGGTTGAGGAGACCCAGTACTTC. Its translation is CASSVGQGVEETQYF.

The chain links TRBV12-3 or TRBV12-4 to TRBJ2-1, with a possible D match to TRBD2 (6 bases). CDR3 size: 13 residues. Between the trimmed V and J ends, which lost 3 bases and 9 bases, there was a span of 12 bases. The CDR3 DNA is TGTGCCAGCAGTTTGACGGAGGGCGGTGAGCAGTTCTTC. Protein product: CASSLTEGGEQFF.

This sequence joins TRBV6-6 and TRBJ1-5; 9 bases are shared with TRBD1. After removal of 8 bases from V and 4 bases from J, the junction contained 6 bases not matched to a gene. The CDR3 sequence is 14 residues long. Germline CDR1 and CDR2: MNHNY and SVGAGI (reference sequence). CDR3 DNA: TGTGCCAGCCAAACAGGGGGCAGGAATCAGCCCCAGCATTTT. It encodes CASQTGGRNQPQHF.

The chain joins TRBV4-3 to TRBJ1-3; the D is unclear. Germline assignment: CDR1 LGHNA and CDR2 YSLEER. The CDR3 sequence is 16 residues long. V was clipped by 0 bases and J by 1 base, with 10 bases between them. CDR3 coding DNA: TGCGCCAGCAGCCAAGATCTCGCCGAGTCTGGAAACACCATATATTTT. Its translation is CASSQDLAESGNTIYF.

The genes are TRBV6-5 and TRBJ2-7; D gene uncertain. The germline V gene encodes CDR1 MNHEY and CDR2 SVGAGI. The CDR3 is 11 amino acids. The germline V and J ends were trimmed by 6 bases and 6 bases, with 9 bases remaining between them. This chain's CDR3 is CASRRSPEQYF. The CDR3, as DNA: TGTGCCAGCAGGCGAAGCCCCGAGCAGTACTTC.

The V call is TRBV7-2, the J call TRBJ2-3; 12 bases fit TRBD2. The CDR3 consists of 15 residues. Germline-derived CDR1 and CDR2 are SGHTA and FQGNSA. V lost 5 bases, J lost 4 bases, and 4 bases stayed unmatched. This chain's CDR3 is CASSPRTSGADTQYF. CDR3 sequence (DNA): TGTGCCAGCAGCCCCCGGACTAGCGGGGCAGATACGCAGTATTTT.

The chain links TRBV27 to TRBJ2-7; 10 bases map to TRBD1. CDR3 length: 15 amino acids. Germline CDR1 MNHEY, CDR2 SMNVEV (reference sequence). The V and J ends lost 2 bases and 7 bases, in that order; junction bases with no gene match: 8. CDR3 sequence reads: CASSLGGTGEGEQYF. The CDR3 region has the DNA TGTGCCAGCAGTTTAGGAGGGACAGGGGAAGGTGAGCAGTACTTC.

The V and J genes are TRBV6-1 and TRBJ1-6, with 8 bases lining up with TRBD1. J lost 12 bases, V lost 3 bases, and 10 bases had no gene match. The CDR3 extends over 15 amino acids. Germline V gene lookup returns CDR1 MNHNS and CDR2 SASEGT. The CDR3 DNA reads TGTGCCAGCAGTGATTGGGGCAGGGGGCGGAGACCCCTCCACTTT. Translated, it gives CASSDWGRGRRPLHF.

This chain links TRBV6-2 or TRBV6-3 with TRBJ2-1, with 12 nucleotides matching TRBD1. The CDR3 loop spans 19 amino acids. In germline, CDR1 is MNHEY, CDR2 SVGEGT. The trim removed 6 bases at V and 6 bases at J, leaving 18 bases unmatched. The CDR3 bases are TGTGCCAGCAGCCCTCGTCCCGGGACAGGGGGCCCATATCGCAATGAGCAGTTCTTC. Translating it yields CASSPRPGTGGPYRNEQFF.

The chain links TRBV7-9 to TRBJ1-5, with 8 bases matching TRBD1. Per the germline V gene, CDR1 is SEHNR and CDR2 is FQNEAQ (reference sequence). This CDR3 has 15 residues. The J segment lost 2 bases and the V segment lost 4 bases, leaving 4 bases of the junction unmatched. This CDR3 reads CASSWTGSGNQPQHF. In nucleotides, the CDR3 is TGTGCCAGCAGCTGGACAGGGAGTGGCAATCAGCCCCAGCATTTT.

CDR3 residues: CASSSTTSGIYYEQYF. The CDR3 region has the DNA TGTGCCAGCAGCTCGACTACTAGCGGGATCTACTACGAGCAGTACTTC. The chain uses TRBV11-2 and TRBJ2-7; 10 positions agree with TRBD2. Germline values: CDR1 SGHAT, CDR2 FQNNGV. This CDR3 contains 16 residues. V dropped 4 bases and J dropped 3; count of bases not matched to a gene: 9.

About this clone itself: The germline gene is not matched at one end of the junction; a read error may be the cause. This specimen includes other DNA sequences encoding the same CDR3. The CDR3 DNA sequence: TGCGCCACCAGTCGGGGTTCAAACTACGAGCAGTACTTC. This encodes CATSRGSNYEQYF. The chain combines TRBV24-1 with TRBJ2-7; D perhaps matches TRBD2 (5 bases). This CDR3 spans 13 amino acids. CDR1 KGHDR and CDR2 SFDVKD come from the germline V gene.

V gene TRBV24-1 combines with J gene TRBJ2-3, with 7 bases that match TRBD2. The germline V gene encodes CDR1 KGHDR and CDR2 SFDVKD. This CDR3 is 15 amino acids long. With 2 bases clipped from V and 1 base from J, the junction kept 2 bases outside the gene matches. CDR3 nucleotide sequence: TGTGCCACCAGTGATTCGGCGGGGGGCACAGATACGCAGTATTTT. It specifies CATSDSAGGTDTQYF.

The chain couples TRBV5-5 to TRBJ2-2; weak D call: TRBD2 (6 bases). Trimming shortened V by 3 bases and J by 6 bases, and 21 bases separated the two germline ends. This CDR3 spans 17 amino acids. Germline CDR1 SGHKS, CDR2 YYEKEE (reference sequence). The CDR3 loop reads CASSWAWGEAVAGELFF. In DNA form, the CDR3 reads TGTGCCAGCAGCTGGGCTTGGGGGGAAGCGGTGGCCGGGGAGCTGTTTTTT.

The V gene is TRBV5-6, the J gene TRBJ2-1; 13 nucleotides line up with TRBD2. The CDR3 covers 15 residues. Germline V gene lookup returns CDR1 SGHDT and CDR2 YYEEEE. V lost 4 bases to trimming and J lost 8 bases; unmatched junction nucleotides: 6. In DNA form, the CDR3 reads TGTGCCAGCAGCCTTACTAGCGGGGGGGCCCATGAGCAGTTCTTC. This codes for CASSLTSGGAHEQFF.

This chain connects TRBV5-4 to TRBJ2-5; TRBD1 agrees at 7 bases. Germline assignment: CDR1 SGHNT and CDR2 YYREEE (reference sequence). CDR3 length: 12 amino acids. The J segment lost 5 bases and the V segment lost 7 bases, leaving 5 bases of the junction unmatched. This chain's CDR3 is CASPGRGETQYF. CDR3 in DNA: TGTGCCAGCCCCGGCAGGGGGGAGACCCAGTACTTC.

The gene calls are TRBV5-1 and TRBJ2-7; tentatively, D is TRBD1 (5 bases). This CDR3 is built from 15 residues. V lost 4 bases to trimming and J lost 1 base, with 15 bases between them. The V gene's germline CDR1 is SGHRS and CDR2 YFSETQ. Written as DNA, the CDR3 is TGCGCCAGCAGCGGCGAACCCGACAGTTCCTACGAGCAGTACTTC. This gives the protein CASSGEPDSSYEQYF.

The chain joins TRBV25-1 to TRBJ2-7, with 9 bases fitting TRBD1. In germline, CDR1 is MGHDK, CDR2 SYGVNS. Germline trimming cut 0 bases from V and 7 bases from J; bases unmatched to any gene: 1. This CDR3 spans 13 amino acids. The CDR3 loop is CASSEYGQGEQYF. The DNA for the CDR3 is TGTGCCAGCAGTGAATATGGACAGGGGGAGCAGTACTTC.

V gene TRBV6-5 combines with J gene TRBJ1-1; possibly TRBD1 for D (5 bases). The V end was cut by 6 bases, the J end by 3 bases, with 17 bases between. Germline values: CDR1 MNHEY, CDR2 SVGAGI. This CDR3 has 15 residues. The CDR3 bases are TGTGCCAGCAGGCTCCTGGAGGGACGGGACACTGAAGCTTTCTTT. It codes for CASRLLEGRDTEAFF.

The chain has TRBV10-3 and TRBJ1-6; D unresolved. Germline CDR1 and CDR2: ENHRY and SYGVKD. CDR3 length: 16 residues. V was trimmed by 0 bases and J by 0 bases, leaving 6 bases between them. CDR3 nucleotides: TGTGCCATCAGTGAGTCGGGGAGCTCCTATAATTCACCCCTCCACTTT. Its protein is CAISESGSSYNSPLHF.

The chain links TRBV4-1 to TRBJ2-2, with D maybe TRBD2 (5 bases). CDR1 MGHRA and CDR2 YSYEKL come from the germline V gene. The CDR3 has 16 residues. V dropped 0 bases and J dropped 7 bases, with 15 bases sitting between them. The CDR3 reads CASSQDHGGRGGELFF. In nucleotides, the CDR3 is TGCGCCAGCAGCCAAGATCACGGTGGCCGGGGCGGGGAGCTGTTTTTT.

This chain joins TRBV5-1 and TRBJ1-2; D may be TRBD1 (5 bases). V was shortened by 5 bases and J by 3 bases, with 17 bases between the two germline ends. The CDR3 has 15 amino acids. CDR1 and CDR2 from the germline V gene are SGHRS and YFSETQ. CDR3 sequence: CASSFMEGRDYGYTF. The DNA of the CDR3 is TGCGCCAGCAGTTTTATGGAGGGGCGTGACTATGGCTACACCTTC.